This entry is about one T cell receptor beta chain. What it binds is unknown. One end of the junction is discordant with germline, which a read error may explain. This sample is drawn from a study of tumor and adjacent non-tumor tissue in lung cancer. Study-level background: The cohort had 12 adenocarcinoma, a couple of squamous cell and 1 small cell patients. Notes on the study in general: Significantly higher TCR diversity was found in tumor than normal lung.

RNA was extracted from bulk tissue without any cell sorting. Looked up from germline, CDR1 is MNHNS and CDR2 is SASEGT. There are 14 residues in the CDR3. The library came from three nested PCR rounds adapted from ARM-PCR protocols. TCRdb used MiXCR to reprocess the multiplex PCR reads, holding one entry per CDR3 protein. The sample yields about 81,000 distinct CDR3 sequences, roughly two thirds seen once. The source is a woman between 40 and 55 years old with non-small cell lung cancer. Specimen: lung tumor tissue. V is TRBV6-1 and J is TRBJ2-1; the match to TRBD1 covers 8 bases. This CDR3 reads CTSRGDRYYNEQFF. The CDR3, as DNA: TGTACCAGCAGGGGGGACAGGTACTACAATGAGCAGTTCTTC.